This T cell receptor beta chain was identified in a study of memory CD4+ T cells and cytomegalovirus serostatus. At the level of the study: Donors were healthy Belgian adults, 8 to 10 CMV seropositive and some 24 seronegative. Whole-study findings and limits: CD4+ memory repertoires contained about 40% of the roughly 160 reported CMV TCRbeta sequences.

The data were produced by immunoSEQ multiplex PCR, yet TCRdb's version contains in-frame clones alone and is incomplete. The sample has 80,000 or so clones, around 82% seen once. The sort gate was single viable CD3+CD4+CD8-CD45RO+ cells for memory CD4+ T cells. Serum IgG to CMV pp150, pp28, p38 and p52 defined serostatus. Total CD4+ T cells were enriched by CD4 positive selection. The CDR3 is 16 residues long. With V trimmed by 3 bases and J by 3 bases, 9 bases remained unmatched. Germline-derived CDR1 and CDR2 are ENHRY and SYGVKD. This clone was seen once. Its antigen is undetermined. This TCR came from an adult in good health and CMV-seropositive. This sequence joins TRBV10-3 and TRBJ1-1, with 8 nucleotides matching TRBD1. Sequenced sample: memory CD4+ T cells from blood. The CDR3 DNA follows: TGTGCCATCAGTGAAATCAGGGGGCGCAAAGACACTGAAGCTTTCTTT. Residues: CAISEIRGRKDTEAFF.